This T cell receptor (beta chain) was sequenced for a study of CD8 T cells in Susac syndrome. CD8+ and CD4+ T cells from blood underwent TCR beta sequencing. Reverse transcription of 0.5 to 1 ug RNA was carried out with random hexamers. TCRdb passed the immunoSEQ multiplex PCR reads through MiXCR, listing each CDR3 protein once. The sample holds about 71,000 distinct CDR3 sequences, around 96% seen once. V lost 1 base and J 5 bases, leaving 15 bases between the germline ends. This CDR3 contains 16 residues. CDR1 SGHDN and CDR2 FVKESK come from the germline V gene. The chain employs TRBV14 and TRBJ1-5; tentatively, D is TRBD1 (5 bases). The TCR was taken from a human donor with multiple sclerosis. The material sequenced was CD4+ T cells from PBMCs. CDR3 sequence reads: CASSQGVLDTYQPQHF. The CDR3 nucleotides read TGTGCCAGCAGCCAAGGGGTGCTGGACACCTATCAGCCCCAGCATTTT.